Presented here are 15 T cell receptor beta chains from one specimen sequenced in a study of CD4+ T cells in melanoma. Clones were sequenced by immunoSEQ multiplex PCR, and TCRdb holds only the in-frame ones, with some missing. The table has approximately 4,900 clones, about 61% seen once. The sequenced material came from cells from a culture (not recorded whether cultured in vitro). These receptors were obtained from a human donor with melanoma.

V and J are TRBV6-5 and TRBJ2-7; D possibly corresponds to TRBD1 (5 bases). CDR1 is MNHEY and CDR2 is SVGAGI in the germline V gene. V lost 6 bases, J lost 2 bases, and 11 bases lay in between. The CDR3 length is 13 residues. This CDR3 is CASSQTVAYEQYF. CDR3 nucleotides: TGTGCCAGCAGCCAGACAGTGGCCTACGAGCAGTACTTC.

Only a few counts were recorded for this clone. This chain joins TRBV5-1 and TRBJ2-7; a possible D gene is TRBD1 (6 bases). Germline loops: CDR1 SGHRS, CDR2 YFSETQ. Trimming shortened V by 4 bases and J by 0 bases, and 11 bases separated the two germline ends. The CDR3 is 14 residues long. The CDR3: CASSEGTLSYEQYF. Here the CDR3 DNA reads TGCGCCAGCAGCGAGGGGACACTCTCCTACGAGCAGTACTTC. The full variable domain, its missing parts supplied by reference TRBV5-1 and TRBJ2-7, is KAGVTQTPRYLIKTRGQQVTLSCSPISGHRSVSWYQQTPGQGLQFLFEYFSETQRNKGNFPGRFSGRQFSNSRSEMNVSTLELGDSALYLCASSEGTLSYEQYFGPGTRLTVT.

The CDR3 loop reads CAWMGREGKLFF. The CDR3 nucleotides read TGTGCCTGGATGGGACGGGAGGGAAAACTGTTTTTT. This chain uses TRBV30 with TRBJ1-4; the D gene is possibly TRBD1 (5 bases). The germline V gene has CDR1 GTSNPN and CDR2 SVGIG (reference sequence). The germline V and J ends were trimmed by 4 bases and 10 bases, with 13 bases remaining between them. There are 12 residues in the CDR3. The full variable domain, completed using reference TRBV30 and TRBJ1-4, is SQTIHQWPATLVQPVGSPLSLECTVEGTSNPNLYWYRQAAGRGLQLLFYSVGIGQISSEVPQNLSASRPQDRQFILSSKKLLLSDSGFYLCAWMGREGKLFFGSGTQLSVL.

V gene TRBV7-9 combines with J gene TRBJ2-1; D gene unclear. Trimming removed 5 bases at V and 7 bases at J, with 6 bases between. Germline V gene lookup returns CDR1 SEHNR and CDR2 FQNEAQ (reference sequence). This CDR3 is 11 amino acids long. The CDR3 loop is CASSLGNEQFF. CDR3 bases: TGTGCCAGCAGCCTTGGTAATGAGCAGTTCTTC.

The chain carries TRBV13 and TRBJ1-2, with 8 bases that match TRBD1. This CDR3 is 14 amino acids long. Germline CDR1 reads PRHDT; CDR2 reads FYEKMQ (reference sequence). The trim removed 3 bases at V and 8 bases at J, leaving 8 bases unmatched. The CDR3 here is CASSLIAGGGGYTF. Written as DNA, the CDR3 is TGTGCCAGCAGCTTGATAGCAGGGGGCGGAGGCTACACCTTC.

The rearrangement joins TRBV7-9 to TRBJ2-7, with D uncertain. The CDR3 contains 15 residues. CDR1 and CDR2 (germline): SEHNR, FQNEAQ (reference sequence). Trimming took 5 bases from V and 5 from J, leaving 19 bases between them. The CDR3 spells CASSQTDGYHDEQYF. In nucleotides, the CDR3 is TGTGCCAGCAGCCAAACCGACGGGTACCACGACGAGCAGTACTTC. Filled out from reference TRBV7-9 and TRBJ2-7, the complete variable domain reads DTGVSQNPRHKITKRGQNVTFRCDPISEHNRLYWYRQTLGQGPEFLTYFQNEAQLEKSRLLSDRFSAERPKGSFSTLEIQRTEQGDSAMYLCASSQTDGYHDEQYFGPGTRLTVT.

This clone is deemed medium-sized. The genes are TRBV30 and TRBJ2-2; 10 bases map to TRBD2. V trimming: 4 bases; J trimming: 6 bases; junction bases outside the gene matches: 11. Germline CDR1 GTSNPN, CDR2 SVGIG (reference sequence). The CDR3 contains 16 residues. For the CDR3, the DNA is TGTGCCTGGATGGGGCTAGCGGGGGAGTTGGCCGGGGAGCTGTTTTTT. Its protein is CAWMGLAGELAGELFF.

This rearrangement joins TRBV6-5 to TRBJ2-1, with D perhaps TRBD1 (5 bases). The CDR3 covers 15 residues. Germline values: CDR1 MNHEY, CDR2 SVGAGI. The V and J ends lost 0 bases and 5 bases respectively, with 11 bases between them. In DNA, the CDR3 is TGTGCCAGCAGTTACTCGGCTACAGGCAACAATGAGCAGTTCTTC. This sequence encodes CASSYSATGNNEQFF.

The chain is built from TRBV7-6 and TRBJ2-5; possibly TRBD2 for D (6 bases). The CDR3 sequence is 15 residues long. Trimming cost V 5 bases and J 1 base, with 14 bases left between them. Germline CDR1 reads SGHVS; CDR2 reads FNYEAQ. For the CDR3, the DNA is TGTGCCAGCAGCCGTTCCGGGGGTACCCAAGAGACCCAGTACTTC. This gives the protein CASSRSGGTQETQYF.

This chain uses TRBV7-2 with TRBJ1-1; D is undetermined. Germline V lookup: CDR1 SGHTA, CDR2 FQGNSA. The CDR3 is 11 residues long. The germline V and J ends were trimmed by 6 bases and 2 bases, with 4 bases remaining between them. CDR3 loop: CASSLNTEAFF. DNA of the CDR3: TGTGCCAGCAGTTTAAACACTGAAGCTTTCTTT.

This clone was seen only once. The V gene is TRBV27, the J gene TRBJ1-1, with D unresolved. CDR1 MNHEY and CDR2 SMNVEV come from the germline V gene (reference sequence). Trimming pared 3 bases from V and 3 bases from J, leaving 8 bases between. This CDR3 comprises 13 residues. CDR3 protein: CASSFTGYTEAFF. DNA of the CDR3: TGTGCCAGCAGTTTTACCGGTTACACTGAAGCTTTCTTT.

The chain has TRBV13 and TRBJ2-5, with a tentative D call TRBD1 (6 bases). Trimming left V 4 bases short and J 3 bases short, with 6 bases between. Germline V gene data show CDR1 as PRHDT and CDR2 as FYEKMQ (reference sequence). The CDR3 spans 12 residues. CDR3 DNA: TGTGCCAGCAGCTCAGGGGAAGAGACCCAGTACTTC. Translation: CASSSGEETQYF.

This rearrangement joins TRBV14 to TRBJ1-2; D gene uncertain. With 1 base removed from V and 5 bases from J, the gap between germline ends came to 11 bases. The CDR3 has 14 residues. Germline V gives CDR1 SGHDN, CDR2 FVKESK. This CDR3 reads CASSQGAPGYGYTF. The CDR3 DNA sequence: TGTGCCAGCAGCCAAGGGGCCCCGGGTTATGGCTACACCTTC. Full variable domain (outside the CDR3, taken from reference TRBV14 and TRBJ1-2): EAGVTQFPSHSVIEKGQTVTLRCDPISGHDNLYWYRRVMGKEIKFLLHFVKESKQDESGMPNNRFLAERTGGTYSTLKVQPAELEDSGVYFCASSQGAPGYGYTFGSGTRLTVV.

The chain has TRBV29-1 and TRBJ2-2, with 9 positions matching TRBD1. Germline V gene sequence: CDR1 SQVTM, CDR2 ANQGSEA. Trimming took 7 bases from V and 2 from J; bases not matched to a gene: 17. There are 18 residues in the CDR3. The chain's CDR3 is CSAGLTHSTGGNTGELFF. For the CDR3, the DNA is TGCAGCGCCGGACTCACCCACTCTACAGGGGGCAACACCGGGGAGCTGTTTTTT.

A single count supports this clone. The chain couples TRBV5-6 to TRBJ2-2, with D maybe TRBD1 (5 bases). The CDR3 has 14 amino acids. CDR1 SGHDT and CDR2 YYEEEE come from the germline V gene. The ends were cut back, 4 bases at V and 5 bases at J, with 12 bases in the middle. Written as DNA, the CDR3 is TGTGCCAGCAGCCAACCAGGGTATACCGGGGAGCTGTTTTTT. It is translated as CASSQPGYTGELFF.